The entry below gives a single T cell receptor beta chain sequence along with its context. Its antigen remains unidentified. Not enrolled were patients with uncontrolled infection, other autoimmune disease, pregnancy or lactation. These data originate in a study of T cells in Graves' hyperthyroidism and ophthalmopathy. Study results and caveats: Before onset, ophthalmopathy was predicted by the model a median approximately 6.5 months earlier. Ophthalmopathy was told apart from stable hyperthyroidism by a 13 V-J model.

Authors of the study amplified TCR beta CDR3 regions from RNA transcripts. First-round RT-PCR of the TCR CDR3 relied on the HTBI primer set. TCRdb re-called the multiplex PCR reads through MiXCR, storing one row per CDR3 protein. The sample has 660,000 or so distinct CDR3 sequences; 45% are singletons. Sequencing input: peripheral blood or thyroid tissue (not recorded which). The receptor was isolated from an adult man with Graves' disease, either hyperthyroidism or ophthalmopathy (not recorded which).

CDR3 coding DNA: TGCAGTGCTAGAGATGGGCGGTCTTACACCGGGGAGCTGTTTTTT. It translates to CSARDGRSYTGELFF. J is TRBJ2-2 and V is TRBV20-1; no clear D gene. The CDR3 is made up of 15 amino acids. V was pared by 0 bases and J by 3 bases, with 11 bases between. Germline V gene data show CDR1 as DFQATT and CDR2 as SNEGSKA (reference sequence).